One sample yielded the 13 T cell receptor beta chains listed below, sequenced in a study of graft-versus-host responses after intestinal transplantation. Plating combined around 200,000 CFSE-labeled responder cells with around 200,000 irradiated, violet-dye-labeled stimulator cells. Sequencing used immunoSEQ multiplex PCR; TCRdb keeps in-frame clones, though not all of them. The sample has more than 12,000 clones; about two fifths are singletons. The sample here was alloreactive CD8+ T cells from a mixed lymphocyte reaction culture, taken before intestinal transplant. The subset: CFSE-low proliferating T cells sorted from roughly six-day pre-transplant mixed lymphocyte reaction (GvH or HvG direction). The receptors here all came from a human patient who received an intestinal transplant.

The chain combines TRBV30 with TRBJ2-2, with D maybe TRBD1 (6 bases). Germline V gene lookup returns CDR1 GTSNPN and CDR2 SVGIG (reference sequence). Trimming cost V 2 bases and J 6 bases, with 13 bases left between them. This CDR3 region has 14 residues. The CDR3 coding sequence is TGTGCCTGGAGTCCAGGGGTGCGGGCCGGGGAGCTGTTTTTT. Translation: CAWSPGVRAGELFF.

The CDR3 region is CASSNRGRNGYTF. In DNA form, the CDR3 reads TGTGCCAGCAGCAACCGAGGCCGCAATGGCTACACCTTC. The chain recombines TRBV21-1 with TRBJ1-2. TRBV21-1 is given as a pseudogene. This CDR3 comprises 13 residues.

This clone was recorded a few times. The chain recombines TRBV11-2 with TRBJ2-7, with TRBD2 matching 7 bases. Germline V gene sequence: CDR1 SGHAT, CDR2 FQNNGV. Losses at the gene ends were 2 bases for V and 2 bases for J; bases not matched to a gene: 6. The CDR3 covers 15 residues. The CDR3 nucleotides read TGTGCCAGCAGCTTAAGGCTAGCGGACCCCTACGAGCAGTACTTC. It translates to CASSLRLADPYEQYF.

The chain employs TRBV2 and TRBJ2-1; 10 positions agree with TRBD2. The V segment lost 1 base and the J segment 2 bases; nucleotides outside the gene matches: 5. There are 17 residues in the CDR3. CDR1 is SNHLY, CDR2 FYNNEI, per germline. The CDR3: CASSEGESGGAYNEQFF. CDR3 nucleotide sequence: TGTGCCAGCAGTGAAGGAGAAAGCGGGGGGGCCTACAATGAGCAGTTCTTC. The full variable domain, its missing parts supplied by reference TRBV2 and TRBJ2-1, is EPEVTQTPSHQVTQMGQEVILRCVPISNHLYFYWYRQILGQKVEFLVSFYNNEISEKSEIFDDQFSVERPDGSNFTLKIRSTKLEDSAMYFCASSEGESGGAYNEQFFGPGTRLTVL.

The rearrangement uses TRBV15 and TRBJ1-4; D perhaps matches TRBD1 (5 bases). There are 15 residues in the CDR3. Germline values: CDR1 LNHNV, CDR2 YYDKDF (reference sequence). V lost 4 bases to trimming and J lost 6 bases, with 15 bases between them. This CDR3 reads CATSMGGVSDEKLFF. DNA for the CDR3: TGTGCCACCAGCATGGGGGGGGTTTCGGATGAAAAACTGTTTTTT.

This rearrangement joins TRBV2 to TRBJ2-1; 11 bases line up with TRBD2. Germline-derived CDR1 and CDR2 are SNHLY and FYNNEI. Losses at the gene ends were 6 bases for V and 4 bases for J; bases not matched to a gene: 5. CDR3 length equals 15 residues. The CDR3 loop reads CASSYGTSGYNEQFF. The CDR3 bases are TGTGCCAGCAGCTATGGGACTAGCGGATACAATGAGCAGTTCTTC.

This clone was counted a few times. The chain carries TRBV6-5 and TRBJ2-1; weak D call: TRBD1 (5 bases). Trimming removed 3 bases at V and 6 bases at J, with 9 bases between. This CDR3 has 13 residues. The germline gives CDR1 MNHEY, CDR2 SVGAGI. The CDR3 reads CASSYSGINEQFF. CDR3 bases: TGTGCCAGCAGTTATTCAGGGATCAATGAGCAGTTCTTC.

CDR3 amino acids: CASSIVSRGDEQFF. The CDR3 nucleotides read TGTGCCAGTAGTATAGTCTCACGCGGGGATGAGCAGTTCTTC. The chain is built from TRBV19 and TRBJ2-1; D perhaps matches TRBD2 (6 bases). This CDR3 region has 14 residues. The germline V gene encodes CDR1 LNHDA and CDR2 SQIVND (reference sequence). The V and J ends lost 1 base and 8 bases respectively, with 12 bases between them.

The chain combines TRBV5-6 with TRBJ2-2, with D possibly being TRBD2 (6 bases). Trimming removed 4 bases from V and 5 bases from J, with 12 bases in between. CDR1 is SGHDT, CDR2 YYEEEE, per germline. This CDR3 is 14 amino acids long. CDR3 in DNA: TGTGCCAGCAGCCCCTCCGGGGGAACCGGGGAGCTGTTTTTT. As protein: CASSPSGGTGELFF.

The gene calls are TRBV4-2 and TRBJ2-1, with TRBD2 identical over 11 bases. The V gene end was trimmed by 1 base and the J gene end by 1 base; junction bases not matched to a gene: 3. The CDR3 consists of 17 residues. Looked up from germline, CDR1 is LGHNA and CDR2 is YNFKEQ. CDR3 coding DNA: TGTGCCAGCAGCCAAGGGGGACTAGCGGTGTCCTACAATGAGCAGTTCTTC. This sequence encodes CASSQGGLAVSYNEQFF.

CDR3 DNA: TGTGCCTGGAGTGTAGGTACAGGGACCTACAATGAGCAGTTCTTC. It yields the protein CAWSVGTGTYNEQFF. This chain links TRBV30 with TRBJ2-1; D is possibly TRBD1 (6 bases). This CDR3 contains 15 residues. CDR1 GTSNPN and CDR2 SVGIG come from the germline V gene (reference sequence). V was pared by 0 bases and J by 2 bases, with 11 bases between. Supplemented by reference TRBV30 and TRBJ2-1, the full variable domain reads SQTIHQWPATLVQPVGSPLSLECTVEGTSNPNLYWYRQAAGRGLQLLFYSVGIGQISSEVPQNLSASRPQDRQFILSSKKLLLSDSGFYLCAWSVGTGTYNEQFFGPGTRLTVL.

This clone came up a few times. The J gene is TRBJ1-3, the V gene TRBV5-5; no clear D gene. Germline V gene lookup returns CDR1 SGHKS and CDR2 YYEKEE (reference sequence). The V and J ends lost 0 bases and 4 bases respectively, with 5 bases between them. The CDR3 has 13 residues. CDR3 nucleotides: TGTGCCAGCAGCTTGGAACTGGGAAACACCATATATTTT. Its translation: CASSLELGNTIYF.

The V and J genes are TRBV25-1 and TRBJ1-2; TRBD1 agrees at 8 bases. Germline trimming cut 4 bases from V and 4 bases from J; bases unmatched to any gene: 8. The CDR3 has 15 amino acids. Germline assignment: CDR1 MGHDK and CDR2 SYGVNS. CDR3 amino acids: CASSGGTGPFYGYTF. The CDR3 DNA follows: TGTGCCAGCAGTGGGGGGACAGGACCTTTCTATGGCTACACCTTC.